The T cell receptor beta chain under discussion was sequenced for a study of cytotoxic CD8 clonotypes in ibrutinib-treated CLL. Study-wide findings and caveats: The clonality went up when patients responded to ibrutinib and dropped back toward baseline at progression. In comparison with age-matched healthy donors, baseline clonality was higher and tracked circulating CD8+ T-cell counts.

Unmatched junction bases numbered 7, after V lost 6 bases and J lost 2 bases. This CDR3 contains 15 residues. CDR1 and CDR2 from the germline V gene are ENHRY and SYGVKD. Using immunoSEQ multiplex PCR, the repertoire was profiled, and TCRdb retains in-frame clones only, with some absent. The table lists a few hundred thousand clones, 67% of them singletons. About 2 micrograms of genomic DNA, which was extracted from cryopreserved PBMCs, served as the material used for the TCR beta libraries. With regard to this clone: Its target is unknown.

This TCR derives from a human donor with chronic lymphocytic leukemia. The specimen comprised PBMCs, sampled after 36 months of ibrutinib treatment. The rearrangement joins TRBV10-3 to TRBJ2-3, with 8 bases matching TRBD1. The CDR3 sequence: CAISPGTGITDTQYF. Here the CDR3 DNA reads TGTGCCATCAGCCCGGGGACAGGCATCACAGATACGCAGTATTTT.